These 14 T cell receptor beta chains share one sample of origin, sequenced in a study of blood T cell repertoires in COVID-19. Measured with immunoSEQ multiplex PCR; TCRdb has only the in-frame clones, and not every one. The sample carries about 370,000 clones, 89% recorded once. The sample taken for sequencing was peripheral blood. These receptors were obtained from a young woman with COVID-19, enrolled during active disease.

The rearrangement uses TRBV6-5 and TRBJ2-3, with TRBD1 identical over 7 bases. The ends lost 5 bases at V and 3 bases at J; junction bases unmatched: 8. Germline loops: CDR1 MNHEY, CDR2 SVGAGI. This CDR3 region has 15 residues. This CDR3 reads CASSSTGAGTDTQYF. The CDR3 nucleotides read TGTGCCAGCAGTAGCACAGGGGCCGGGACAGATACGCAGTATTTT.

V and J are TRBV20-1 and TRBJ2-3; D unresolved. This CDR3 is built from 10 residues. Trimming pared 5 bases from V and 8 bases from J, leaving 8 bases between. CDR1 and CDR2 (germline): DFQATT, SNEGSKA (reference sequence). The CDR3 is CSAAFGTQYF. The CDR3 nucleotides are TGCAGTGCTGCGTTTGGTACGCAGTATTTT.

The rearrangement links TRBV6-6 to TRBJ2-2, with D maybe TRBD2 (6 bases). Trimming removed 0 bases at V and 4 bases at J, with 12 bases between. CDR3 length: 16 amino acids. The germline V gene encodes CDR1 MNHNY and CDR2 SVGAGI (reference sequence). The CDR3 is CASSYSGGRITGELFF. The CDR3 DNA reads TGTGCCAGCAGTTACTCGGGGGGTCGCATCACCGGGGAGCTGTTTTTT.

The CDR3, as DNA: TGTGCCAGTAGTATCTTCCCGGGACAACAAAATCAGCCCCAGCATTTT. Its translation is CASSIFPGQQNQPQHF. The chain carries TRBV19 and TRBJ1-5, with D tentatively TRBD1 (6 bases). V was pared by 3 bases and J by 4 bases, with 16 bases between. This CDR3 spans 16 amino acids. CDR1 is LNHDA, CDR2 SQIVND, per germline (reference sequence).

The chain is built from TRBV5-1 and TRBJ1-1; 12 positions match TRBD1. Trimming cost V 1 base and J 4 bases; bases outside gene matches: 8. CDR1 and CDR2 from the germline V gene are SGHRS and YFSETQ. This CDR3 contains 17 residues. CDR3 amino acids: CASSLRGQGAQGTEAFF. The CDR3 DNA sequence: TGCGCCAGCAGCTTGAGGGGACAGGGGGCCCAAGGCACTGAAGCTTTCTTT.

The rearrangement links TRBV5-1 to TRBJ2-7, with D possibly matching TRBD2 (5 bases). Per germline, CDR1 SGHRS and CDR2 YFSETQ. The V and J ends lost 0 bases and 3 bases respectively, with 16 bases between them. This CDR3 is built from 16 residues. CDR3 residues: CASSLGLARGNYEQYF. Written as DNA, the CDR3 is TGCGCCAGCAGCTTGGGTTTGGCCCGAGGGAACTACGAGCAGTACTTC.

This chain connects TRBV20-1 to TRBJ2-7; D perhaps matches TRBD2 (6 bases). Trimming shortened V by 5 bases and J by 6 bases, and 8 bases separated the two germline ends. Per germline, CDR1 DFQATT and CDR2 SNEGSKA (reference sequence). This CDR3 is 10 amino acids long. The CDR3 coding sequence is TGCAGTGCTGGGCGGGGCGAGCAGTACTTC. Its translation is CSAGRGEQYF.

The rearrangement joins TRBV30 to TRBJ2-7, with 8 bases identical to TRBD2. Germline V gene lookup returns CDR1 GTSNPN and CDR2 SVGIG (reference sequence). Losses at the gene ends were 0 bases for V and 5 bases for J; bases not matched to a gene: 3. This CDR3 comprises 13 residues. The CDR3 DNA reads as TGTGCCTGGAGTGTACGGGGGGGCCACGAGCAGTACGTC. Residues: CAWSVRGGHEQYV.

This chain uses TRBV11-3 with TRBJ2-7, with D perhaps matching TRBD1 (6 bases). Germline CDR1 is SGHNT and CDR2 is YENEEA. The CDR3 runs to 15 residues. The V end lost 3 bases, the J end lost 2 bases, and 14 bases lay between the germline ends. The CDR3 DNA sequence: TGTGCCAGCAGCTTGGGCTCAGGGGAGCCCTACGAGCAGTACGTC. This translates into CASSLGSGEPYEQYV.

The V call is TRBV5-1, the J call TRBJ2-3; the match to TRBD2 covers 9 bases. This CDR3 is 15 amino acids long. Germline CDR1 and CDR2: SGHRS and YFSETQ. The trim removed 2 bases at V and 1 base at J, leaving 2 bases unmatched. CDR3 in amino acids: CASSFRTSGTDTQYF. For the CDR3, the DNA is TGCGCCAGCAGCTTCAGGACTAGCGGCACAGATACGCAGTATTTT.

The gene calls are TRBV3-1 (or the pseudogene TRBV3-2) and TRBJ1-2; D is possibly TRBD1 (5 bases). From germline, CDR1 is LGHDT and CDR2 YNNKEL (reference sequence). V was shortened by 4 bases and J by 1 base, with 10 bases between the two germline ends. The CDR3 spans 14 residues. CDR3 in DNA: TGTGCCAGCAGCCGTTACGACAGTAACTATGGCTACACCTTC. The encoded protein is CASSRYDSNYGYTF.

The chain employs TRBV28 and TRBJ1-6; TRBD1 might be the D (5 bases). The V and J ends lost 1 base and 8 bases respectively, with 21 bases between them. Germline-derived CDR1 and CDR2 are MDHEN and SYDVKM. The CDR3 loop spans 18 amino acids. Here the CDR3 DNA reads TGTGCCAGCAGTTTATTCCGTGGGGGGGATTTAGCGGATTCACCCCTCCACTTT. Amino acid sequence: CASSLFRGGDLADSPLHF.

This sequence joins TRBV18 and TRBJ1-3; D perhaps matches TRBD1 (6 bases). CDR1 is KGHSH and CDR2 is LQKENI in the germline V gene. V lost 5 bases and J 8 bases, leaving 13 bases between the germline ends. The CDR3 contains 13 residues. The CDR3: CASSSQQGDTIYF. The CDR3 DNA is TGTGCCAGCTCATCACAACAGGGAGACACCATATATTTT.

The rearrangement uses TRBV13 and TRBJ2-5; 10 bases match TRBD1. Germline V gives CDR1 PRHDT, CDR2 FYEKMQ (reference sequence). V shed 4 bases, J shed 2 bases, and the junction held 4 bases outside the gene matches. The CDR3 spans 15 residues. DNA of the CDR3: TGTGCCAGCAGCTCGACGGGACAGGGGCAAGAGACCCAGTACTTC. It translates to CASSSTGQGQETQYF.